This T cell receptor (beta chain) was recorded in a study of T cells in Graves' hyperthyroidism and ophthalmopathy. The germline V gene encodes CDR1 SGHAT and CDR2 FQDESV (reference sequence). CDR3 length: 17 amino acids. V dropped 5 bases and J dropped 4; count of bases not matched to a gene: 10. This clonotype was counted many times. The investigators amplified TCR beta CDR3 regions from RNA transcripts. HTBI primers drove first-round RT-PCR of the TCR CDR3. Using its own MiXCR run on the multiplex PCR reads, TCRdb lists one record per CDR3 protein. The profile shows 550,000 to 700,000 distinct CDR3 sequences, 14% to 15% of them singletons.

The chain joins TRBV11-1 to TRBJ2-7; 14 nucleotides align to TRBD2. The source material was blood. The clonotype comes from a woman aged 40 to 50 with Graves' ophthalmopathy. The CDR3 coding sequence is TGTGCCAGCAGCGGCCCCGGACTAGCGGGAGGAAAATACGAGCAGTACTTC. Encoded protein: CASSGPGLAGGKYEQYF.